Below are 26 T cell receptor beta chains sequenced from a single sample in a study of cytomegalovirus exposure and HLA in healthy donors. Primers: 60 Vbeta forward and 13 Jbeta reverse. Only in-frame clones appear in the TCRdb table, and some are missing; sequencing was by immunoSEQ multiplex PCR. The sample has tens of thousands of clones, around 79% seen once. Sequenced sample: PBMCs. The receptors stem from a man aged 35-49 years in good health and CMV-seronegative.

The rearrangement joins TRBV27 to TRBJ2-3, with TRBD2 matching 11 bases. The germline V gene encodes CDR1 MNHEY and CDR2 SMNVEV (reference sequence). This CDR3 region has 18 residues. With V trimmed by 2 bases and J by 0 bases, 7 bases remained unmatched. The CDR3 coding sequence is TGTGCCAGCAGTTTAGGGTTAGCGGGAGGGCCTAGCACAGATACGCAGTATTTT. Translation gives CASSLGLAGGPSTDTQYF.

The chain joins TRBV6-6 to TRBJ2-1; 9 bases map to TRBD1. This CDR3 spans 15 amino acids. Germline CDR1 MNHNY, CDR2 SVGAGI (reference sequence). With V trimmed by 0 bases and J by 4 bases, 1 base remained unmatched. CDR3 coding DNA: TGTGCCAGCAGTTACTCGGGGACAGGGTACAATGAGCAGTTCTTC. Residues: CASSYSGTGYNEQFF.

The rearrangement links TRBV6-1 to TRBJ2-3; TRBD1 aligns across 9 bases. Germline V gene sequence: CDR1 MNHNS, CDR2 SASEGT. This CDR3 has 14 residues. J lost 4 bases, V lost 6 bases, and 5 bases had no gene match. DNA for the CDR3: TGTGCCAGCAGGGTTACAGGGGGCGCAGATACGCAGTATTTT. It translates to CASRVTGGADTQYF.

The J gene is TRBJ1-5, the V gene TRBV19; D uncertain. Germline CDR1 and CDR2: LNHDA and SQIVND (reference sequence). The CDR3 is 14 residues long. The germline V and J ends were trimmed by 5 bases and 4 bases, with 12 bases remaining between them. The CDR3 DNA is TGTGCCAGTAGTCTACTGAACCCGAATCAGCCCCAGCATTTT. It yields the protein CASSLLNPNQPQHF.

The chain uses TRBV27 and TRBJ2-2; TRBD2 is a possible D gene (5 bases). Trimming took off 5 bases at V and 6 bases at J, with 19 bases between the two ends. The CDR3 totals 16 residues. The germline V gene has CDR1 MNHEY and CDR2 SMNVEV (reference sequence). The CDR3 DNA reads TGTGCCAGCAGTCAGACCTCCAGGAGGACGCCCGGGGAGCTGTTTTTT. Amino acids: CASSQTSRRTPGELFF.

J is TRBJ1-3 and V is TRBV28, with 9 bases fitting TRBD1. The CDR3 is 16 amino acids. Germline assignment: CDR1 MDHEN and CDR2 SYDVKM. Unmatched junction bases numbered 6, after V lost 3 bases and J lost 3 bases. CDR3 amino acids: CASSFEQGAGGNTIYF. The CDR3 DNA reads as TGTGCCAGCAGTTTTGAACAGGGGGCTGGTGGAAACACCATATATTTT.

The chain recombines TRBV5-4 with TRBJ2-3, with 9 bases aligning to TRBD2. The CDR3 spans 16 residues. Germline-derived CDR1 and CDR2 are SGHNT and YYREEE (reference sequence). V dropped 3 bases and J dropped 3; count of bases not matched to a gene: 8. Written as DNA, the CDR3 is TGTGCCAGCAGCTCAGACGGGACTAGCAAAACAGATACGCAGTATTTT. Translating gives CASSSDGTSKTDTQYF.

V usage is TRBV25-1 and J usage is TRBJ2-7, with 9 bases matching TRBD2. This CDR3 contains 15 residues. CDR1 and CDR2 (germline): MGHDK, SYGVNS. After removal of 8 bases from V and 8 bases from J, the junction contained 16 bases not matched to a gene. CDR3 region: CASDYSSGVDTKQYF. For the CDR3, the DNA is TGTGCCAGCGACTATTCTAGCGGGGTGGATACTAAGCAGTACTTC.

In its sample, this clone was seen once. The rearrangement uses TRBV29-1 and TRBJ2-4; TRBD1 matches at 7 bases. After removal of 4 bases from V and 9 bases from J, the junction contained 12 bases not matched to a gene. The CDR3 has 14 residues. Germline V gives CDR1 SQVTM, CDR2 ANQGSEA. CDR3 bases: TGCAGCGTTGTCCGCGCAGGGGGATCGGGCATTCAGTACTTC. As protein: CSVVRAGGSGIQYF.

Turning to this clone: The sample contains more than one DNA sequence encoding this CDR3. This sequence joins TRBV19 and TRBJ1-1; 8 positions agree with TRBD1. Germline V gene data show CDR1 as LNHDA and CDR2 as SQIVND (reference sequence). This CDR3 is 15 amino acids long. The V and J ends lost 2 bases and 0 bases, in that order; junction bases with no gene match: 2. This CDR3 is CASSIWDRMNTEAFF. CDR3 nucleotides: TGTGCCAGTAGTATATGGGACAGGATGAACACTGAAGCTTTCTTT.

The rearrangement links TRBV11-1 to TRBJ2-7; TRBD1 matches 8 bases. Germline V lookup: CDR1 SGHAT, CDR2 FQDESV (reference sequence). This CDR3 is 16 amino acids long. The junction had 10 bases not matched to a gene; V was cut back by 5 bases and J by 1 base. The CDR3 spells CASSNRFGQGSYEQYF. Written as DNA, the CDR3 is TGTGCCAGCAGCAACCGATTTGGACAGGGTTCCTACGAGCAGTACTTC.

The sample holds a few counts of this clone. V is TRBV28 and J is TRBJ1-5; D possibly corresponds to TRBD1 (5 bases). Germline V gene sequence: CDR1 MDHEN, CDR2 SYDVKM. The CDR3 has 15 residues. CDR3 residues: CATGGAFGSNQPQHF. The CDR3 region has the DNA TGTGCAACCGGAGGGGCGTTCGGGAGCAATCAGCCCCAGCATTTT.

In this sample, this clone turned up once. The chain couples TRBV10-3 to TRBJ1-5, with 9 positions matching TRBD1. Looked up from germline, CDR1 is ENHRY and CDR2 is SYGVKD. The trim removed 5 bases at V and 4 bases at J, leaving 3 bases unmatched. This CDR3 has 14 amino acids. The CDR3 nucleotides read TGTGCCATCAGTCCCGGGACAGGGAATCAGCCCCAGCATTTT. It translates to CAISPGTGNQPQHF.

This clone has just a few counts. This rearrangement joins TRBV15 to TRBJ1-1, with 8 positions matching TRBD1. Trimming at V came to 0 bases and at J to 0 bases, leaving 6 bases not matched to a gene. Germline V lookup: CDR1 LNHNV, CDR2 YYDKDF (reference sequence). The CDR3 has 17 residues. The CDR3 nucleotides read TGTGCCACCAGCAGAGATCCGCCAGGGGGCCTGAACACTGAAGCTTTCTTT. This encodes CATSRDPPGGLNTEAFF.

This rearrangement joins TRBV10-3 to TRBJ1-1; no clear D. CDR1 is ENHRY, CDR2 SYGVKD, per germline. This CDR3 is built from 13 residues. With 4 bases removed from V and 0 bases from J, the gap between germline ends came to 6 bases. In DNA, the CDR3 is TGTGCCATCAGTGCGACAATGAACACTGAAGCTTTCTTT. Protein sequence: CAISATMNTEAFF.

V and J are TRBV28 and TRBJ2-5, with a tentative D call TRBD1 (6 bases). The CDR3 has 15 amino acids. Trimming pared 6 bases from V and 5 bases from J, leaving 19 bases between. The germline V gene has CDR1 MDHEN and CDR2 SYDVKM. The CDR3, as DNA: TGTGCCAGCAGCCAGGGGAAGGGGAGCGGTGAGACCCAGTACTTC. This encodes CASSQGKGSGETQYF.

The chain is built from TRBV27 and TRBJ2-7, with D maybe TRBD1 (6 bases). The CDR3 spans 14 residues. CDR1 is MNHEY, CDR2 SMNVEV, per germline (reference sequence). Trimming removed 3 bases from V and 2 bases from J, with 11 bases in between. The DNA of the CDR3 is TGTGCCAGCAGTTTCTCGGACAGAACCTACGAGCAGTACTTC. It codes for CASSFSDRTYEQYF.

The chain employs TRBV27 and TRBJ2-7; TRBD1 aligns across 9 bases. The germline V gene encodes CDR1 MNHEY and CDR2 SMNVEV (reference sequence). The ends lost 3 bases at V and 7 bases at J; junction bases unmatched: 7. This CDR3 spans 14 amino acids. As DNA, the CDR3 is TGTGCCAGCAGTTTGGTAGGACAGGGGAGGGAGCAGTACTTC. This sequence encodes CASSLVGQGREQYF.

This clone has a single count. The chain has TRBV7-8 and TRBJ1-1; TRBD1 matches at 9 bases. The J segment lost 6 bases and the V segment lost 5 bases, leaving 7 bases of the junction unmatched. CDR1 and CDR2 from the germline V gene are SGHVS and FQNEAQ. The CDR3 length is 14 residues. This CDR3 reads CASSPDRGDAEAFF. The DNA of the CDR3 is TGTGCCAGCAGCCCTGACAGGGGGGACGCTGAAGCTTTCTTT.

This sequence joins TRBV27 and TRBJ1-1, with D tentatively TRBD1 (5 bases). From germline, CDR1 is MNHEY and CDR2 SMNVEV (reference sequence). Deletions cut 5 bases from V and 1 base from J, with 8 bases between. The length of the CDR3 is 13 residues. Here the CDR3 DNA reads TGTGCCAGCAGTCCTCAGGGGAACACTGAAGCTTTCTTT. Its protein is CASSPQGNTEAFF.

This clone was seen a single time. V and J are TRBV19 and TRBJ1-2; D is possibly TRBD1 (5 bases). The CDR3 runs to 15 residues. Germline V gene data show CDR1 as LNHDA and CDR2 as SQIVND (reference sequence). The V end was cut by 5 bases, the J end by 3 bases, with 16 bases between. The CDR3, as DNA: TGTGCCAGTAGTCTGGGGCCAGGACCGGACTATGGCTACACCTTC. Amino acids: CASSLGPGPDYGYTF.

This chain connects TRBV20-1 to TRBJ1-1, with unresolved D. V gave up 7 bases and J gave up 0 bases, with 6 bases separating them. This CDR3 is 11 amino acids long. Per germline, CDR1 DFQATT and CDR2 SNEGSKA (reference sequence). In DNA form, the CDR3 reads TGCAGTGAACAGATGAACACTGAAGCTTTCTTT. Translating gives CSEQMNTEAFF.

This clone has only a few counts. The chain is built from TRBV5-1 and TRBJ1-5; D gene uncertain. The CDR3 spans 13 residues. Between the trimmed V and J ends, which lost 0 bases and 7 bases, there was a span of 8 bases. CDR1 is SGHRS, CDR2 YFSETQ, per germline. This CDR3 is CASSLDSLQPQHF. CDR3 DNA sequence: TGCGCCAGCAGCTTGGATAGTTTGCAGCCCCAGCATTTT. Supplemented by reference TRBV5-1 and TRBJ1-5, the full variable domain reads KAGVTQTPRYLIKTRGQQVTLSCSPISGHRSVSWYQQTPGQGLQFLFEYFSETQRNKGNFPGRFSGRQFSNSRSEMNVSTLELGDSALYLCASSLDSLQPQHFGDGTRLSIL.

The chain is built from TRBV5-8 and TRBJ1-1; 12 nucleotides line up with TRBD1. The ends lost 0 bases at V and 4 bases at J; junction bases unmatched: 1. Germline V gene data show CDR1 as SGHTS and CDR2 as YDEGEE. CDR3 length: 15 residues. DNA for the CDR3: TGTGCCAGCAGCTTGGGGGACAGGGGGCTCACTGAAGCTTTCTTT. This translates into CASSLGDRGLTEAFF.

The V and J genes are TRBV5-1 and TRBJ1-3; D is unresolved. Germline loops: CDR1 SGHRS, CDR2 YFSETQ. V lost 4 bases to trimming and J lost 0 bases, with 14 bases between them. This CDR3 has 16 amino acids. The CDR3: CASSGGPVDSGNTIYF. DNA for the CDR3: TGCGCCAGCAGCGGAGGACCCGTCGACTCTGGAAACACCATATATTTT. Full variable domain (rest looked up from reference TRBV5-1 and TRBJ1-3): KAGVTQTPRYLIKTRGQQVTLSCSPISGHRSVSWYQQTPGQGLQFLFEYFSETQRNKGNFPGRFSGRQFSNSRSEMNVSTLELGDSALYLCASSGGPVDSGNTIYFGEGSWLTVV.

V and J are TRBV28 and TRBJ1-4, with 8 nucleotides matching TRBD1. The CDR3 has 16 residues. The trim removed 6 bases at V and 2 bases at J, leaving 8 bases unmatched. Germline V CDR1 and CDR2: MDHEN, SYDVKM. CDR3 region: CASSAPGGATNEKLFF. CDR3 nucleotides: TGTGCCAGCAGCGCCCCAGGGGGCGCGACTAATGAAAAACTGTTTTTT.